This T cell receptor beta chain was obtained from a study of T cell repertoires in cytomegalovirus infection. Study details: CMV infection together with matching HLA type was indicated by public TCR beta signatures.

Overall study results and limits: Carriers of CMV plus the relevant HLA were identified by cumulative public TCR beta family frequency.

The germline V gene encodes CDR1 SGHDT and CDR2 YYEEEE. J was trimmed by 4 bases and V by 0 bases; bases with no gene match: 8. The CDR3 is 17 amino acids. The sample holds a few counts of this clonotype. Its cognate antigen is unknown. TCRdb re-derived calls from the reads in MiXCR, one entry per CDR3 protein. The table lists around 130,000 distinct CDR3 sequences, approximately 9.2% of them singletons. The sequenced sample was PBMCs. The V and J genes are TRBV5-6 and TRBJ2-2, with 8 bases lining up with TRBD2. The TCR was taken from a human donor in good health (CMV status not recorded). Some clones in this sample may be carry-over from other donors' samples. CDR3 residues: CASSLVLGGAATGELFF. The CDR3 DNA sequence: TGTGCCAGCAGCTTGGTCCTCGGGGGGGCTGCCACCGGGGAGCTGTTTTTT.